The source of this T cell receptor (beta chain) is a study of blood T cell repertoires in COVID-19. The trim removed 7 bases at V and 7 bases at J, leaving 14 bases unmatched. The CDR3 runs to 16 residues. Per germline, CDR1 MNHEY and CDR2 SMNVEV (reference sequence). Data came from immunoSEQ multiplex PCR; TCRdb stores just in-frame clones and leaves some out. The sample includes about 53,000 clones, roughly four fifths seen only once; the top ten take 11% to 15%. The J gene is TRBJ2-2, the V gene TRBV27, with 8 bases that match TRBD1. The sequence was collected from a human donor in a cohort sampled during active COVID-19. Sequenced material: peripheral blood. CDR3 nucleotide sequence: TGTGCCAGCAATAGTCTCAGGGGGCGGGCCGGCGGGGAGCTGTTTTTT. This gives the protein CASNSLRGRAGGELFF.